The 3 T cell receptor beta chains presented below share a single source sample, sequenced in a study of blood T cells in healthy people across ages. It was with a sample-barcoded 5' primer and a J-beta primer mix that a second PCR of about 6 to 12 cycles was run. TCRdb reprocessed the 5' RACE reads via MiXCR and lists one record per CDR3 protein. The data show 1,800,000 or so distinct CDR3 sequences, with 39% seen just once and about 23% held by the top ten. Source material: blood. The origin of the receptors is a human donor in good health.

The genes are TRBV20-1 and TRBJ1-2; D perhaps matches TRBD1 (5 bases). V was trimmed by 6 bases and J by 4 bases, leaving 21 bases between them. Germline assignment: CDR1 DFQATT and CDR2 SNEGSKA (reference sequence). CDR3 length: 15 amino acids. As DNA, the CDR3 is TGCAGTGCACTCGGTTACGGACAAACCCCCTATGGCTACACCTTC. Translating gives CSALGYGQTPYGYTF.

V gene TRBV20-1 combines with J gene TRBJ1-2, with TRBD1 matching 9 bases. After removal of 6 bases from V and 7 bases from J, the junction contained 12 bases not matched to a gene. Germline CDR1 reads DFQATT; CDR2 reads SNEGSKA (reference sequence). The CDR3 loop spans 14 amino acids. CDR3 in amino acids: CSAPRSQTGGGYTF. DNA of the CDR3: TGCAGTGCCCCCCGATCACAGACAGGGGGTGGCTACACCTTC.

The chain combines TRBV30 with TRBJ1-5; D is possibly TRBD1 (6 bases). The CDR3 is made up of 13 amino acids. The V and J ends lost 1 base and 5 bases respectively, with 9 bases between them. Germline CDR1 and CDR2: GTSNPN and SVGIG (reference sequence). CDR3 sequence reads: CAWSAGADQPQHF. CDR3 in DNA: TGTGCCTGGAGTGCAGGGGCGGATCAGCCCCAGCATTTT.